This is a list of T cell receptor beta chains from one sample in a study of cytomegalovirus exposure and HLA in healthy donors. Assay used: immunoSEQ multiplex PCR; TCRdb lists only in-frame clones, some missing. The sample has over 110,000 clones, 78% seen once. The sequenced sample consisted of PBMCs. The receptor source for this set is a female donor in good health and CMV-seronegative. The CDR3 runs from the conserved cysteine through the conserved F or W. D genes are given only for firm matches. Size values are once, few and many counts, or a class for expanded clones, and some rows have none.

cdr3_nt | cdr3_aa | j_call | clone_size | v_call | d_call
TGCAGCGTCATCGGGACCAGGGGGTCGGGCTACACCTTC | CSVIGTRGSGYTF | TRBJ1-2 | NA | TRBV29-1 | TRBD1
TGTGCCAGTAGTAGGATACAGGGTGAAGCTTTCTTT | CASSRIQGEAFF | TRBJ1-1 | NA | TRBV19 | NA
TGTGCCAGCAGCCCTTCAGAACCCTACGAGCAGTACTTC | CASSPSEPYEQYF | TRBJ2-7 | NA | TRBV7-8 | NA
TGTGCCACCAGCAGATTAGAGGGACAGGGGAGATATGGCTACACCTTC | CATSRLEGQGRYGYTF | TRBJ1-2 | NA | TRBV15 | TRBD1
TGTGCCAGCAGTGACAAGCCCAACACTGAAGCTTTCTTT | CASSDKPNTEAFF | TRBJ1-1 | few | TRBV6-1 | NA
TGTGCCATCAGTGTCGCGGGGAATCAGCCCCAGCATTTT | CAISVAGNQPQHF | TRBJ1-5 | NA | TRBV10-3 | NA
TGTGCCACCAGCAGAGATTCCAGGGGCCTTGAGCAGTTCTTC | CATSRDSRGLEQFF | TRBJ2-1 | NA | TRBV15 | NA
TGCAGCGTTGAGGGACAGGTCCACTATGGCTACACCTTC | CSVEGQVHYGYTF | TRBJ1-2 | NA | TRBV29-1 | TRBD1
TGTGCCAGCAGCAAATGTCATCCGGGGGGCGAGCGACTATGGGGGCAGAACGAGCAGTACTTC | CASSKCHPGGERLWGQNEQYF | TRBJ2-7 | NA | TRBV21-1 | NA
TGTGCCTGTTCTAGGGCAGGGCAGGATACGCAGTATTTT | CACSRAGQDTQYF | TRBJ2-3 | NA | TRBV18 | NA
TGCGCCAGCGGAACAGGGGTTGGAAACACCATATATTTT | CASGTGVGNTIYF | TRBJ1-3 | few | TRBV5-1 | TRBD1
TGTGCCAGCAGTTGGCCTCAGGGGAGGGGATGGGGGGCTTTCTTT | CASSWPQGRGWGAFF | TRBJ1-1 | NA | TRBV28 | NA
TGCGCCAGCAGGGACAGGAGCTCTGGGGCCAACGTCCTGACTTTC | CASRDRSSGANVLTF | TRBJ2-6 | few | TRBV5-1 | TRBD1
TGTGCCAGCAGCTTAGGGAACAGGGGGCCCTACAATGAGCAGTTCTTC | CASSLGNRGPYNEQFF | TRBJ2-1 | NA | TRBV7-9 | TRBD1
TGTGCCAGCAGCTTCGATGGGGCGAGGGAGCTGTTTTTT | CASSFDGARELFF | TRBJ2-2 | NA | TRBV7-9 | NA
TGTGCCAGCGGAGTATCCACTGAAGCTTTCTTT | CASGVSTEAFF | TRBJ1-1 | NA | TRBV25-1 | NA
TGTGCCAGCAGCACCCAGGCGGGACCGATAGCCGGGGAGCTGTTTTTT | CASSTQAGPIAGELFF | TRBJ2-2 | NA | TRBV5-4 | NA
TGTGCCAGCAGCCCCCGGGTAGCGGGAGGGCCGGTCGAGCAGTACTTC | CASSPRVAGGPVEQYF | TRBJ2-7 | NA | TRBV7-2 | TRBD2